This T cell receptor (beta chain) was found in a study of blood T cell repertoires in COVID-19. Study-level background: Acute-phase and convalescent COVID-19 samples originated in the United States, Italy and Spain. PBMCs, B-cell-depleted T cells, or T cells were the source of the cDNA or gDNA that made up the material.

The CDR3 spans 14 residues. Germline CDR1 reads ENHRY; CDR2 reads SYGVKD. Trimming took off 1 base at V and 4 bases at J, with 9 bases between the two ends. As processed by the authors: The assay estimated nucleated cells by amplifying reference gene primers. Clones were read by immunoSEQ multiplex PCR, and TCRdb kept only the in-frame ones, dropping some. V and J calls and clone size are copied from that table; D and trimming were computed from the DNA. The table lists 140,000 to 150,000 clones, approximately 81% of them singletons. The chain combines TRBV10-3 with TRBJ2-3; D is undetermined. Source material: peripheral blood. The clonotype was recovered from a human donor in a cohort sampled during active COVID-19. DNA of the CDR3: TGTGCCATCAGTGAGTTAGAAGTGGCAGATACGCAGTATTTT. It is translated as CAISELEVADTQYF.